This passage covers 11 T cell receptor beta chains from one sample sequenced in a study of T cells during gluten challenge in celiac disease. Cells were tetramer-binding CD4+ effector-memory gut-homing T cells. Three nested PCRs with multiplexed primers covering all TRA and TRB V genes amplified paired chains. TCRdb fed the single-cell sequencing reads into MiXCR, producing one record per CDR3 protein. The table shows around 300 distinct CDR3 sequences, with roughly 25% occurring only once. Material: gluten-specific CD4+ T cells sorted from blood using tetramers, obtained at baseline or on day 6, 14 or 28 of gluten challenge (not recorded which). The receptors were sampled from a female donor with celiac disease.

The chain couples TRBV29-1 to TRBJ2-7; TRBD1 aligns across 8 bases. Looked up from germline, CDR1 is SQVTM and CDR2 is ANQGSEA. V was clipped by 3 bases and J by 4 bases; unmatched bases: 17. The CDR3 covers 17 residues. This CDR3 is CSVEVGQVSLGRYEQYF. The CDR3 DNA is TGCAGCGTTGAGGTGGGACAGGTCTCATTAGGGCGTTACGAGCAGTACTTC.

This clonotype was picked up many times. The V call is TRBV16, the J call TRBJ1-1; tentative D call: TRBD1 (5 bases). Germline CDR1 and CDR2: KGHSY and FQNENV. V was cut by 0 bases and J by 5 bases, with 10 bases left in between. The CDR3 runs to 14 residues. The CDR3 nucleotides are TGTGCCAGCAGCCAATCGGGGGGAGAAACTGAAGCTTTCTTT. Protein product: CASSQSGGETEAFF.

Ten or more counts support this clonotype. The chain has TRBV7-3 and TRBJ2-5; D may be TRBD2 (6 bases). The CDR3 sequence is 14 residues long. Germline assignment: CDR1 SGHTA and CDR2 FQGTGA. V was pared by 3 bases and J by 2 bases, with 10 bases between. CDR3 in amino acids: CASSFRDFQETQYF. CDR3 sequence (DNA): TGTGCCAGCAGCTTCCGGGACTTTCAAGAGACCCAGTACTTC.

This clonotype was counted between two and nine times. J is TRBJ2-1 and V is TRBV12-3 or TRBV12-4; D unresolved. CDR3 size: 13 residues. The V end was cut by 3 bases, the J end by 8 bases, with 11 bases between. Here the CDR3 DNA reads TGTGCCAGCAGTTTGACGGCTCAGGATGAGCAGTTCTTC. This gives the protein CASSLTAQDEQFF.

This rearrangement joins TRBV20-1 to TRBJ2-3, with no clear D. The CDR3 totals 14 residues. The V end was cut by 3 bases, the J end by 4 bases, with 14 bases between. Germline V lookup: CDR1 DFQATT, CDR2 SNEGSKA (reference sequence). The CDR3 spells CSASRWGAPDTQYF. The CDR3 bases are TGCAGTGCTAGCCGCTGGGGTGCGCCAGATACGCAGTATTTT.

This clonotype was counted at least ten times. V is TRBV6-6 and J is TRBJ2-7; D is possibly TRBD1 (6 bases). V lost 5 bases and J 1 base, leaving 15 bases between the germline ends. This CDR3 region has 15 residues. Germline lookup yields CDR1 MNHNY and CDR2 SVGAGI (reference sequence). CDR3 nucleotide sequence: TGTGCCAGCAGTCAGGACAGTCTACGGTCCTACGAGCAGTACTTC. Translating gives CASSQDSLRSYEQYF.

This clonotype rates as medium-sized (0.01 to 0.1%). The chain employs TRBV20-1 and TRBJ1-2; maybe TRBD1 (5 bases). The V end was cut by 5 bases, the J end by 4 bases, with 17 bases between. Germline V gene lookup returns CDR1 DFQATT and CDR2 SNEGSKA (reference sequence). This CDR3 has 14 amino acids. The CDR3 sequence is CSAGGAARGYGYTF. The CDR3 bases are TGCAGTGCTGGGGGAGCCGCCCGAGGCTATGGCTACACCTTC.

The CDR3: CSVAHALAETQYF. As DNA, the CDR3 is TGCAGCGTTGCCCACGCACTAGCTGAGACCCAGTACTTC. This sequence joins TRBV29-1 and TRBJ2-5, with a weak D call TRBD2 (6 bases). CDR1 and CDR2 from the germline V gene are SQVTM and ANQGSEA. The CDR3 sequence is 13 residues long. The germline V and J ends were trimmed by 4 bases and 5 bases, with 14 bases remaining between them.

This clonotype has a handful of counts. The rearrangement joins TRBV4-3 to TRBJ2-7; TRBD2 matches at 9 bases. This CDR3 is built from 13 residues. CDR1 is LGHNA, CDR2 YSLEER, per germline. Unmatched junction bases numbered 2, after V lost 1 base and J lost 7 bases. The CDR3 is CASSQVAGGEQYF. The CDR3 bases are TGCGCCAGCAGCCAAGTTGCGGGGGGGGAGCAGTACTTC.

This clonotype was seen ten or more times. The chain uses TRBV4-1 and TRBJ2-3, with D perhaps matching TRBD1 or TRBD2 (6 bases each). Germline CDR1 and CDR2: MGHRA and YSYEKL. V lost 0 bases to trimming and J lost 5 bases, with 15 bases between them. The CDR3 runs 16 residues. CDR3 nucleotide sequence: TGCGCCAGCAGCCAAGAAAGGATTGGGGGGCTAGATACGCAGTATTTT. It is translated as CASSQERIGGLDTQYF.

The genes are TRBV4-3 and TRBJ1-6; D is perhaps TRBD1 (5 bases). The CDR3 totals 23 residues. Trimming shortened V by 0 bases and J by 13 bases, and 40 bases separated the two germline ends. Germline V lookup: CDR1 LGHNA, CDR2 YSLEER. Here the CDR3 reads CASSQDVAQGRSPYGPKGLPLHF. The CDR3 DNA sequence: TGCGCCAGCAGCCAAGATGTCGCGCAGGGCAGGTCCCCATACGGCCCCAAAGGACTTCCCCTCCACTTT.